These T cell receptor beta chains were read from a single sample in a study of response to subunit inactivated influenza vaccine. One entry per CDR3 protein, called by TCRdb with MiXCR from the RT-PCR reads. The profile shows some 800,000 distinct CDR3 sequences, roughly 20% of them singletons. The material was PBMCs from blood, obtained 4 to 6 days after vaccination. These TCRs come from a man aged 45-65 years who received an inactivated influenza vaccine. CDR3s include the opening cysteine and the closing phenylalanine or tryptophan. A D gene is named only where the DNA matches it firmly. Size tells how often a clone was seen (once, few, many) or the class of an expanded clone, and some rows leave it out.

TGTGCCATCAGGCGGGACAGCGAAGAGACCCAGTACTTC CAIRRDSEETQYF TRBV10-3 - TRBJ2-5 -
TGCAGTGCTAGCCCGGACAGCTCCTACAATGAGCAGTTCTTC CSASPDSSYNEQFF TRBV20-1 few TRBJ2-1 -
TGTGCCAGCAGACAACAGGGGGCTTCGAACACTGAAGCTTTCTTT CASRQQGASNTEAFF TRBV12-3/TRBV12-4 few TRBJ1-1 TRBD1
TGCGCCAGCACTACCGGGGCTCCCTACGAGCAGTACTTC CASTTGAPYEQYF TRBV10-2 few TRBJ2-7 -
TGCAGTGCTAGAGCCGGGGAGGGTGGGATAGTCGCAGATACGCAGTATTTT CSARAGEGGIVADTQYF TRBV20-1 few TRBJ2-3 TRBD2
TGCAGTGCTAGTCGCGGGAGGGCCGGTTTGAATGAGCAGTTCTTC CSASRGRAGLNEQFF TRBV20-1 few TRBJ2-1 TRBD2
TGTGCCAGCAATATCGGGGCCGTCTACTTC CASNIGAVYF TRBV2 few TRBJ2-5 -
TGTGCCAGCACCAATAGAACAGATACGCAGTATTTT CASTNRTDTQYF TRBV7-9 few TRBJ2-3 -
TGTGCCATCAGCGCCAGACAGGCGGACTACGAGCAGTACTTC CAISARQADYEQYF TRBV10-3 few TRBJ2-7 -
TGCGCCAGCAGCTTGTCAACAGTCGGGCTGGCTGGGGCCAACGTCCTGACTTTC CASSLSTVGLAGANVLTF TRBV5-1 few TRBJ2-6 -
TGTGCCAGTAGTTCCAGGTCCACTGAAGCTTTCTTT CASSSRSTEAFF TRBV19 - TRBJ1-1 -
TGTGCCACCAGCAGAGATCCAGCTAGCGGGGGAGTGGCAGATACGCAGTATTTT CATSRDPASGGVADTQYF TRBV15 - TRBJ2-3 TRBD2
TGCAGTGCTAGCCTTGGGGTGGACAATGAGCAGTTCTTC CSASLGVDNEQFF TRBV20-1 - TRBJ2-1 -
TGTGCCACCAGTGATCGGGCTTCGAAAGAGACCCAGTACTTC CATSDRASKETQYF TRBV24-1 - TRBJ2-5 -
TGTGCCAGCAGTTTAAGGGGACAGGGTCCCACTGAAGCTTTCTTT CASSLRGQGPTEAFF TRBV12-3/TRBV12-4 - TRBJ1-1 TRBD1
TGCGTCAGCAGCCAAGATTCGTCCTGGACCGGGGAGCTGTTTTTT CVSSQDSSWTGELFF TRBV4-3 - TRBJ2-2 -
TGTGCCAGTAGTATCGAAGGCGGCTCCTACAATGAGCAGTTCTTC CASSIEGGSYNEQFF TRBV19 few TRBJ2-1 -
TGTGCCAGCAGAAGACGGGACGGTAGCACAGATACGCAGTATTTT CASRRRDGSTDTQYF TRBV6-1 few TRBJ2-3 -
TGCAGTGCTAGATTTGTGGGGCCTTACGAGCAGTACTTC CSARFVGPYEQYF TRBV20-1 - TRBJ2-7 -
TGTGCCAGTAAAACTAGCGGGGGGTCATACTACAATGAGCAGTTCTTC CASKTSGGSYYNEQFF TRBV11-2 many TRBJ2-1 TRBD2
TGCGCCAGCAGCTTGGCCGGACGGCGCGAAGAGACCCAGTACTTC CASSLAGRREETQYF TRBV5-1 - TRBJ2-5 -
TGCAGTGCTAGATCGGGACTAGAGAACACAGATACGCAGTATTTT CSARSGLENTDTQYF TRBV20-1 - TRBJ2-3 TRBD2
TGTGCCAGCAGCCCCTCAAATAACAACTACGAGCAGTACTTC CASSPSNNNYEQYF TRBV7-3 few TRBJ2-7 -
TGTGCCATCAGTGAGGTTGCGGGCCTCCGCACAGATACGCAGTATTTT CAISEVAGLRTDTQYF TRBV10-3 few TRBJ2-3 -
TGTGCCAGCCGCCCCTCTCTGGCGGGTGGGAATGAGCAGTTCTTC CASRPSLAGGNEQFF TRBV7-2 few TRBJ2-1 -
TGCAGTGCTTGGACTAGCGGGAGCAATGAGCAGTTCTTC CSAWTSGSNEQFF TRBV20-1 few TRBJ2-1 TRBD2
TGCGCCAGCAGCCAAGAACTACGCACAGATACGCAGTATTTT CASSQELRTDTQYF TRBV4-3 - TRBJ2-3 -
TGTGCCAGTAGTGGGGTGGGTGCGCAGTTCTTC CASSGVGAQFF TRBV19 few TRBJ2-1 -
TGTGCCAGCGCCGTAGCGGGGGGGAACTACAATGAGCAGTTCTTC CASAVAGGNYNEQFF TRBV16 - TRBJ2-1 TRBD2
TGTGCCAGCAGCCTTCCGACTAGCCGACCCTACGAGCAGTACTTC CASSLPTSRPYEQYF TRBV6-2/TRBV6-3 - TRBJ2-7 TRBD2
TGTGCCAGCAGCTACCGACAGGGGGTAACAGATACGCAGTATTTT CASSYRQGVTDTQYF TRBV7-8 - TRBJ2-3 TRBD1
TGTGCCAGCAGCCAGGACAGGGGGCAGACAGATACGCAGTATTTT CASSQDRGQTDTQYF TRBV7-9 - TRBJ2-3 TRBD1
TGTGCCAGCACCCTCTCTTGGGAGGGGGCTAACGAGCAGTACTTC CASTLSWEGANEQYF TRBV12-3/TRBV12-4 - TRBJ2-7 -
TGCGCCAGCAGTCAACCTACAGGGGGGAACACCGGGGAGCTGTTTTTT CASSQPTGGNTGELFF TRBV23-1 - TRBJ2-2 TRBD1
TGTGCCAGCAGTCCAAGACAGTCTCTTTCCTACAATGAGCAGTTCTTC CASSPRQSLSYNEQFF TRBV12-3/TRBV12-4 few TRBJ2-1 -
TGCAGTACCCGCGGCGGGGGGACAGATACGCAGTATTTT CSTRGGGTDTQYF TRBV20-1 few TRBJ2-3 TRBD2
TGTGCCAGCAGCCAAATTGGACAGGGAAATACTGAAGCTTTCTTT CASSQIGQGNTEAFF TRBV3-1 - TRBJ1-1 TRBD1
TGTGCCAGCAGCCCAGGACTAGCGAGGGTAAGGAGCTCCTACAATGAGCAGTTCTTC CASSPGLARVRSSYNEQFF TRBV3-1 few TRBJ2-1 TRBD2
TGTGCCAGCAGCCAGGGACAGACGAACACTGAAGCTTTCTTT CASSQGQTNTEAFF TRBV7-2 many TRBJ1-1 TRBD1
TGTGCCAGCAGTTCGACTAGCGGGAGGGGGTTCTTC CASSSTSGRGFF TRBV6-2/TRBV6-3 many TRBJ2-1 TRBD2
TGCGCCAGCAGCCAAGATTGGATTTCTACCTACGAGCAGTACTTC CASSQDWISTYEQYF TRBV4-3 - TRBJ2-7 -
TGCAGTGCAAACGAAGAGATTTCCCAAGAGACCCAGTACTTC CSANEEISQETQYF TRBV20-1 many TRBJ2-5 -
TGTGCCAGCAGCTTATTGGTTGGTGGACAGGGCACAGATACGCAGTATTTT CASSLLVGGQGTDTQYF TRBV7-3 - TRBJ2-3 TRBD1
TGCAGCGTTGAACGCGACGCGAACACCGGGGAGCTGTTTTTT CSVERDANTGELFF TRBV29-1 few TRBJ2-2 -
TGTGCCACCAGCAGAGATCGAGGGACAGGCAATGAGCAGTTCTTC CATSRDRGTGNEQFF TRBV15 many TRBJ2-1 TRBD1
TGTGCCAGCAGCTTAGTCCCGACAGGAGACTATGGCTACACCTTC CASSLVPTGDYGYTF TRBV7-6 - TRBJ1-2 -
TGTGCCAGCAGCGAGGGGTCAGTCTACGAGCAGTACTTC CASSEGSVYEQYF TRBV11-2 many TRBJ2-7 -
TGTGCCAGCAGCCGGACTAGCGGGGGGCCCAGGTCCTACAATGAGCAGTTCTTC CASSRTSGGPRSYNEQFF TRBV11-2 - TRBJ2-1 TRBD2
TGTGCCAGTAGTTACGCAGGACAGGTAGCCAAAAACATTCAGTACTTC CASSYAGQVAKNIQYF TRBV19 - TRBJ2-4 TRBD1
TGCAGCGTTCGGACTAGCGGGAATCCCTACAATGAGCAGTTCTTC CSVRTSGNPYNEQFF TRBV29-1 - TRBJ2-1 TRBD2
TGTGCCAGCAGTTACGGGGGCAGGGGCGAGGGAGAGACCCAGTACTTC CASSYGGRGEGETQYF TRBV6-5 - TRBJ2-5 -
TGTGCAAGTCGCACCGACCCTGTCCTGCCGCGGGGCACAGATACGCAGTATTTT CASRTDPVLPRGTDTQYF TRBV12-2 few TRBJ2-3 -
TGTGCCAGCAGCCGACAGGGAAAGGGTGCCTACGAGCAGTACTTC CASSRQGKGAYEQYF TRBV12-3/TRBV12-4 few TRBJ2-7 TRBD1
TGTGCCAGCAGCTCCAAGAGGCACGGGGGCTACACCTTC CASSSKRHGGYTF TRBV3-1 few TRBJ1-2 -
TGCAGTGCTAGAGATCCTTCCCTCTACGAGCAGTACTTC CSARDPSLYEQYF TRBV20-1 - TRBJ2-7 -
TGCGCCAGCAGCTTTGGGACAGGGCCTAGCACAGATACGCAGTATTTT CASSFGTGPSTDTQYF TRBV5-1 few TRBJ2-3 TRBD1